This T cell receptor beta chain was identified in a study of cytomegalovirus exposure and HLA in healthy donors. Findings of the study overall: The likely origin of a cluster of highly shared sequence variants was a sequencing artifact. Apparent HLA restriction characterized most CMV-associated TCR beta chains in a later analysis.

In this sample, this clone turned up a few times. No antigen is known for it. All donors participated as healthy donors of bone marrow. V lost 5 bases and J lost 2, with 13 bases in between. CDR1 and CDR2 (germline): SEHNR, FQNEAQ (reference sequence). The CDR3 covers 14 residues. The PCR employed 60 Vbeta primers together with 13 Jbeta primers. Here immunoSEQ multiplex PCR was the method, and the copy in TCRdb shows in-frame clones only, minus some. The sample lists around 160,000 clones; approximately 85% were seen once. The TCR comes from a man between 18 and 29 years old in good health and CMV-seropositive. Sequencing was done on a sample of PBMCs. This chain links TRBV7-9 with TRBJ2-7; D is perhaps TRBD2 (5 bases). As DNA, the CDR3 is TGTGCCAGCAGCCAAAGGGAGCTCACCTACGAGCAGTACTTC. Protein: CASSQRELTYEQYF.